The 9 T cell receptor beta chains presented below share a single source sample, sequenced in a study of shared clonotypes between healthy human individuals. TCRdb's table, derived via immunoSEQ multiplex PCR, lists solely in-frame clones and lacks some. This table has 600,000 to 750,000 clones, 72% appearing once. Sample: memory CD4+ T cells sorted from blood. Sample subset: CD45RA-negative fraction. The source of these receptors is a woman between 25 and 40 years old in good health.

The rearrangement uses TRBV7-8 and TRBJ2-5, with a possible D match to TRBD2 (6 bases). V dropped 1 base and J dropped 1 base, with 10 bases sitting between them. The length of the CDR3 is 15 residues. Germline lookup yields CDR1 SGHVS and CDR2 FQNEAQ. The CDR3 DNA sequence: TGTGCCAGCAGCTTAGATCGGCGGGGCCAAGAGACCCAGTACTTC. It specifies CASSLDRRGQETQYF.

V usage is TRBV28 and J usage is TRBJ2-7; 11 bases agree with TRBD1. Germline V CDR1 and CDR2: MDHEN, SYDVKM. The CDR3 contains 18 residues. Trimming removed 5 bases from V and 5 bases from J; junction bases left unmatched: 17. Written as DNA, the CDR3 is TGTGCCAGCAGTCCCATGGGGACAGGGGGGAGGTTTGGAGACGAGCAGTACTTC. It is translated as CASSPMGTGGRFGDEQYF.

The chain has TRBV5-1 and TRBJ1-4, with D perhaps matching TRBD1 (6 bases). Germline V lookup: CDR1 SGHRS, CDR2 YFSETQ. With 3 bases removed from V and 2 bases from J, the gap between germline ends came to 17 bases. The CDR3 runs 17 residues. This chain's CDR3 is CASSSNLRGGTNEKLFF. The CDR3 DNA is TGCGCCAGCAGCTCCAATCTCAGGGGCGGCACTAATGAAAAACTGTTTTTT.

The chain carries TRBV29-1 and TRBJ2-7, with 9 bases aligning to TRBD1. V lost 3 bases, J lost 2 bases, and 5 bases stayed unmatched. This CDR3 spans 14 amino acids. Per germline, CDR1 SQVTM and CDR2 ANQGSEA. CDR3 DNA: TGCAGCGTTGAGATGGGACAGGGTACCTACGAGCAGTACTTC. Translation: CSVEMGQGTYEQYF.

This sequence joins TRBV19 and TRBJ2-7; 7 bases match TRBD2. The junction had 11 bases not matched to a gene; V was cut back by 10 bases and J by 5 bases. Germline V CDR1 and CDR2: LNHDA, SQIVND (reference sequence). This CDR3 has 13 residues. CDR3 sequence reads: CATKENGGNEQYF. CDR3 DNA: TGTGCCACCAAAGAAAACGGGGGGAACGAGCAGTACTTC.

The chain links TRBV5-1 to TRBJ2-5, with 7 bases lining up with TRBD1. The V gene end was trimmed by 4 bases and the J gene end by 5 bases; junction bases not matched to a gene: 20. CDR1 and CDR2 (germline): SGHRS, YFSETQ. The CDR3 has 18 amino acids. CDR3 bases: TGCGCCAGCAGCCCTACCCACCCAGTCCTAGCACAGGGGGAGACCCAGTACTTC. Protein sequence: CASSPTHPVLAQGETQYF.

The chain couples TRBV10-1 to TRBJ2-5; a weak D match, TRBD1 (6 bases). Germline values: CDR1 WNHNN, CDR2 SYGVQD (reference sequence). This CDR3 is built from 14 residues. The germline V and J ends were trimmed by 3 bases and 5 bases, with 13 bases remaining between them. The CDR3 here is CASSDGQGWETQYF. In nucleotides, the CDR3 is TGCGCCAGCAGTGACGGGCAGGGGTGGGAGACCCAGTACTTC.

This chain joins TRBV9 and TRBJ2-2; TRBD2 aligns across 10 bases. The CDR3 runs to 14 residues. Germline CDR1 is SGDLS and CDR2 is YYNGEE. Losses at the gene ends were 3 bases for V and 8 bases for J; bases not matched to a gene: 4. The CDR3 loop is CASSATSGTGELFF. Written as DNA, the CDR3 is TGTGCCAGCAGCGCTACTAGCGGGACGGGGGAGCTGTTTTTT.

This clone was seen more than once but under ten times. Within the sample, other DNA sequences also encode this same CDR3. CDR3 residues: CASSLDSSGANVLTF. The CDR3 nucleotides are TGTGCCAGCAGCTTAGACAGCTCTGGGGCCAACGTCCTGACTTTC. The chain has TRBV11-2 and TRBJ2-6; no definite D call. CDR1 is SGHAT, CDR2 FQNNGV, per germline. The CDR3 runs to 15 residues. The V and J ends lost 0 bases and 0 bases respectively, with 3 bases between them.